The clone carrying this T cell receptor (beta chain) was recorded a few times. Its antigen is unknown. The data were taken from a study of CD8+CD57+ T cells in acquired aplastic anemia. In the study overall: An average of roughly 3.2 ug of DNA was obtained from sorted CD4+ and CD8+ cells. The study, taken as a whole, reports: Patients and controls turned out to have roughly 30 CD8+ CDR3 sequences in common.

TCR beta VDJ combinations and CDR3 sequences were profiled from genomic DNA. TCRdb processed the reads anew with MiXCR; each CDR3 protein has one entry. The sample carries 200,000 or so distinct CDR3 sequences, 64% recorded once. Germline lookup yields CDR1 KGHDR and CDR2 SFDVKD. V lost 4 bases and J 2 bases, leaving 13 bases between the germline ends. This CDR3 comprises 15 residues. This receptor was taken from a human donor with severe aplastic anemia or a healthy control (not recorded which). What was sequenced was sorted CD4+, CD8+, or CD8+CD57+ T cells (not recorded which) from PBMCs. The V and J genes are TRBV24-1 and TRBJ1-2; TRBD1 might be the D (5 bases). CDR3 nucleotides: TGTGCCACCAGTGACCCGGGGGACTCAAACTATGGCTACACCTTC. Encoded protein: CATSDPGDSNYGYTF.